Listed below are T cell receptor beta chains from one sample, sequenced in a study of siplizumab effects on memory and regulatory T cells. Repertoires were generated with immunoSEQ multiplex PCR, while TCRdb's copy carries only in-frame clones and drops some. The sample has around 72,000 clones; 91% are singletons. The sequenced material came from CD8+ T cells sorted from blood. These receptors came from a human donor in good health. The CDR3 runs from the conserved cysteine through the conserved F or W. D genes are given only for firm matches. For some rows the clone size is stated as once, few or many, or as a class when expanded; others skip it.

abundance	j_gene	d_gene	v_gene	CDR3nt	CDR3aa
NA	TRBJ2-5	TRBD2	TRBV7-9	TGTGCCAGCATCCCTTTGAGGCTAGCGGGGGTAGAGACCCAGTACTTC	CASIPLRLAGVETQYF
NA	TRBJ2-1	TRBD2	TRBV27	TGTGCCAGCTCGTTGGGACTAGCAGCCAATGAGCAGTTCTTC	CASSLGLAANEQFF
NA	TRBJ2-7	NA	TRBV7-9	TGTGCCAGCAGCCCATTTGCCTCCTACGAGCAGTACTTC	CASSPFASYEQYF
NA	TRBJ1-5	NA	TRBV5-6	TGTGCCAGCAGCTTATTAAGGGGTAGCAATCAGCCCCAGCATTTT	CASSLLRGSNQPQHF
NA	TRBJ2-2	NA	TRBV19	TGTGCCAGTAAGGCCCCCGGAACCGGGGAGCTGTTTTTT	CASKAPGTGELFF
NA	TRBJ2-5	TRBD1	TRBV6-5	TGTGCCAGCAGTCCGACAGGGGATTTGGAGACCCAGTACTTC	CASSPTGDLETQYF
NA	TRBJ2-1	TRBD2	TRBV5-1	TGCGCCAGCAGCTTGGGGGATCGACTAGCGGGAGCATCCTACAATGAGCAGTTCTTC	CASSLGDRLAGASYNEQFF
NA	TRBJ1-3	NA	TRBV6-4	TGTGCCAGCAGTGAAAGGGGAGACTCTGGAAACACCATATATTTT	CASSERGDSGNTIYF
NA	TRBJ2-3	TRBD2	TRBV5-5	TGTGCCAGCAGCTTAGGGGCTTCGGGAGGTACAGATACGCAGTATTTT	CASSLGASGGTDTQYF
NA	TRBJ2-1	NA	TRBV19	TGTGCCAGTAGTATTTTGACTTCCAATGAGCAGTTCTTC	CASSILTSNEQFF
once	TRBJ2-1	NA	TRBV5-1	TGCGCCAGCGCCGTAGGAGAGACTCACTACAATGAGCAGTTCTTC	CASAVGETHYNEQFF
NA	TRBJ1-1	TRBD1	TRBV7-6	TGTGCCAGCAGCACGGACAGGGGGTGGAACACTGAAGCTTTCTTT	CASSTDRGWNTEAFF
once	TRBJ1-5	TRBD1	TRBV27	TGTGCCAGCAGCCCCGGGACAGGGGCCTATAGCAATCAGCCCCAGCATTTT	CASSPGTGAYSNQPQHF
NA	TRBJ2-2	TRBD2	TRBV9	TGTGCCAGTTCTCTAGCGGGAGGGACGTCCGGGGAGCTGTTTTTT	CASSLAGGTSGELFF
NA	TRBJ2-3	NA	TRBV6-1	TGTGCCAGCAGTGAATCCAGAACAGCTAGCACAGATACGCAGTATTTT	CASSESRTASTDTQYF
NA	TRBJ2-1	NA	TRBV19	TGTGCCAGTAGTATAGGCGAGGGAACTGAGCAGTTCTTC	CASSIGEGTEQFF
NA	TRBJ2-5	TRBD2	TRBV7-9	TGTGCCAGCAGCCTGTCTTGGGGGGGAACGTACCAAGAGACCCAGTACTTC	CASSLSWGGTYQETQYF
NA	TRBJ2-7	TRBD1	TRBV19	TGTGCCAGTAGCGACAGGGGGAACGAGCAGTACTTC	CASSDRGNEQYF
NA	TRBJ2-7	NA	TRBV27	TGTGCCAGCAGTTTAGGTCGTCTAGGGGACTACGAGCAGTACTTC	CASSLGRLGDYEQYF
NA	TRBJ1-4	NA	TRBV7-9	TGTGCCAGCAGCTCTTCACTCGGGGCTAATGAAAAACTGTTTTTT	CASSSSLGANEKLFF
NA	TRBJ2-7	NA	TRBV4-1	TGCGCCAGCAGCCAAGGTATGGGGAGCGAGCAGTACTTC	CASSQGMGSEQYF
NA	TRBJ1-1	TRBD1	TRBV11-2	TGTGCCAGCAGCTTGTTACAGGGGGCCTTTGAAGCTTTCTTT	CASSLLQGAFEAFF
NA	TRBJ2-7	NA	TRBV7-9	TGTGCCAGCAGTTTTCCTGCTACCTACGAGCAGTACTTC	CASSFPATYEQYF
NA	TRBJ2-7	NA	TRBV7-6	TGTGCCAGCAGCTTAGAGGGCAGTGGGGGCGAGCAGTACTTC	CASSLEGSGGEQYF
NA	TRBJ2-7	NA	TRBV5-1	TGCGCCAGCAGCTCCCCGGGACTGGAACACGAGCAGTACTTC	CASSSPGLEHEQYF
once	TRBJ1-1	NA	TRBV29-1	TGCAGGGGGGACTTCATGAACACTGAAGCTTTCTTT	CRGDFMNTEAFF
NA	TRBJ1-2	NA	TRBV9	TGTGCCAGCAGCGTAGCCGACAGGATAGCTAACTATGGCTACACCTTC	CASSVADRIANYGYTF
once	TRBJ2-7	NA	TRBV7-9	TGTGCCAGCAGCTTCCCCGGCAGGGACGAGCAGTACTTC	CASSFPGRDEQYF
NA	TRBJ2-1	NA	TRBV7-9	TGTGCCAGCAGCCGGACCGTTCCCGATGAGCAGTTCTTC	CASSRTVPDEQFF